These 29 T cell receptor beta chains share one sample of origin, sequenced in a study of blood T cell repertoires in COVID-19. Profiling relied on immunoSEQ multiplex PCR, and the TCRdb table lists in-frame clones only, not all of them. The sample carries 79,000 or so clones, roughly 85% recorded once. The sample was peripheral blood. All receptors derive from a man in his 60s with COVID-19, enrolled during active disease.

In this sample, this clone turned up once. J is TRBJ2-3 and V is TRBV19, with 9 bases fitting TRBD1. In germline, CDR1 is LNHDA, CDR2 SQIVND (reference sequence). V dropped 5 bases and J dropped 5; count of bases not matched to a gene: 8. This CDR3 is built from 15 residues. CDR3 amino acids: CASSPSQGAQDTQYF. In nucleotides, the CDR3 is TGTGCCAGTAGTCCTTCACAGGGGGCGCAAGATACGCAGTATTTT.

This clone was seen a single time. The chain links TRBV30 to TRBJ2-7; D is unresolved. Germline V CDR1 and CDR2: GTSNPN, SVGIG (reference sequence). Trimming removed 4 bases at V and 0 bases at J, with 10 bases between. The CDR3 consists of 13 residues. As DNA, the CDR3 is TGTGCCTGGACCCGCCGGAGCTCCTACGAGCAGTACTTC. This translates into CAWTRRSSYEQYF.

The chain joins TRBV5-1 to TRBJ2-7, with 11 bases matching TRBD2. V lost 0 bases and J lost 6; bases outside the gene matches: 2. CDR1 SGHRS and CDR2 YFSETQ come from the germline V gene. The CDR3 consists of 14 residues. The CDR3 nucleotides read TGCGCCAGCAGCTTGGGACTAGCGGGACTCGAGCAGTACTTC. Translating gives CASSLGLAGLEQYF.

The CDR3 nucleotides read TGTGCCACCAGTGATTCTAGCGGGGGGCATCGAGAGACCCAGTACTTC. It specifies CATSDSSGGHRETQYF. V is TRBV24-1 and J is TRBJ2-5, with 11 bases that match TRBD2. Trimming at V came to 2 bases and at J to 4 bases, leaving 5 bases not matched to a gene. The CDR3 loop spans 16 amino acids. CDR1 is KGHDR and CDR2 is SFDVKD in the germline V gene.

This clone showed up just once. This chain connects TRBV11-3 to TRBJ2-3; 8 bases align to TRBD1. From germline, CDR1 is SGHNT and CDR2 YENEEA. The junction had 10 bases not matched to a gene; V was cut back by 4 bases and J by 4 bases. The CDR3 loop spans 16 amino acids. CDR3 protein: CASSYITGTGSDTQYF. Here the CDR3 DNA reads TGTGCCAGCAGCTATATCACCGGGACAGGTTCAGATACGCAGTATTTT.

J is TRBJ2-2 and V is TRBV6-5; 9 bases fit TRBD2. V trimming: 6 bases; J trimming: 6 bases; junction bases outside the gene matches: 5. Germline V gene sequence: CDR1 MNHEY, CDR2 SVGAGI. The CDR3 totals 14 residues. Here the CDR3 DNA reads TGTGCCAGCAGCACTAGCGGGTTCTCCGGGGAGCTGTTTTTT. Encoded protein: CASSTSGFSGELFF.

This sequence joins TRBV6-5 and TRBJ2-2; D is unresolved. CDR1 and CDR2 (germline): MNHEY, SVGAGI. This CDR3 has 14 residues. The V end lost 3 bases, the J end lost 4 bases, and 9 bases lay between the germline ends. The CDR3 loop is CASSYSQSTGELFF. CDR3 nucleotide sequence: TGTGCCAGCAGTTATTCCCAGTCCACCGGGGAGCTGTTTTTT.

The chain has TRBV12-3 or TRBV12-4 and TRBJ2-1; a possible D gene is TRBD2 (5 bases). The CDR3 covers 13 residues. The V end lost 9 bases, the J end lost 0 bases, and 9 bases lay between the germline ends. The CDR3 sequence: CASSASSYNEQFF. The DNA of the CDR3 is TGTGCCAGTAGCGCCTCCTCCTACAATGAGCAGTTCTTC.

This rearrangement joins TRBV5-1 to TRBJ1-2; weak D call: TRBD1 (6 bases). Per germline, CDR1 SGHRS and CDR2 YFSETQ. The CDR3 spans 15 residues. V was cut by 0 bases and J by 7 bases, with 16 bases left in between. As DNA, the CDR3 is TGCGCCAGCAGCTTGGGTAGCGGGGGCGCGGGTGGCTACACCTTC. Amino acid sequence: CASSLGSGGAGGYTF. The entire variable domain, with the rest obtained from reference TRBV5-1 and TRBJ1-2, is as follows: KAGVTQTPRYLIKTRGQQVTLSCSPISGHRSVSWYQQTPGQGLQFLFEYFSETQRNKGNFPGRFSGRQFSNSRSEMNVSTLELGDSALYLCASSLGSGGAGGYTFGSGTRLTVV.

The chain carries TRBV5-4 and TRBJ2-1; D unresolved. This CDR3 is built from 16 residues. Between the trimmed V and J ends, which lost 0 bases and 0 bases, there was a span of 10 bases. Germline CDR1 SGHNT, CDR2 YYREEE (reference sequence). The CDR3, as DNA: TGTGCCAGCAGCTTGGCCGGTTCCTCCTCCTACAATGAGCAGTTCTTC. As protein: CASSLAGSSSYNEQFF.

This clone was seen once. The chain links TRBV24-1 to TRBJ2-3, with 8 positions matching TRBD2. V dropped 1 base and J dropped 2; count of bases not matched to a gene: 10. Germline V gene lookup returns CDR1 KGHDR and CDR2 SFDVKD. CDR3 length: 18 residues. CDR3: CATSDLKSGGGDTDTQYF. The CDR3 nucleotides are TGTGCCACCAGTGATTTAAAGTCCGGGGGGGGAGACACAGATACGCAGTATTTT.

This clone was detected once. CDR3 region: CASSYTRAGGSETQYF. Written as DNA, the CDR3 is TGTGCCAGCAGTTACACAAGGGCGGGAGGATCGGAGACCCAGTACTTC. This chain connects TRBV6-2 or TRBV6-3 to TRBJ2-5; 8 bases line up with TRBD2. Germline-derived CDR1 and CDR2 are MNHEY and SVGEGT. The CDR3 is 16 residues long. Trimming took 2 bases from V and 5 from J; bases not matched to a gene: 10.

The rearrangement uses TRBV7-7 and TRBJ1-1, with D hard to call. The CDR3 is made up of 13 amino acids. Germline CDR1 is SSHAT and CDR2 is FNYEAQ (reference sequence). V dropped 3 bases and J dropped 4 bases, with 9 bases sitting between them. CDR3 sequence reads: CASSFGDGTEAFF. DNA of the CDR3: TGTGCCAGCAGCTTCGGGGATGGCACTGAAGCTTTCTTT.

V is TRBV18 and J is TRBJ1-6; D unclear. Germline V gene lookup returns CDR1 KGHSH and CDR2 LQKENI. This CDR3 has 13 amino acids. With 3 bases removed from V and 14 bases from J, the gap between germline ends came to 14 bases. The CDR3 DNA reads TGTGCCAGCTCACCCGGCATGCGGGAGGCCCTCCACTTT. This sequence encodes CASSPGMREALHF.

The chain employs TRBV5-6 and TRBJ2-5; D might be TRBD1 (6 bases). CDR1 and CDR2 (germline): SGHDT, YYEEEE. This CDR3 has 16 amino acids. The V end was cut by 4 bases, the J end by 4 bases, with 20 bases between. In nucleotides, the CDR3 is TGTGCCAGCAGCGACTACAGGGACGAGGGGCCAGAGACCCAGTACTTC. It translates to CASSDYRDEGPETQYF.

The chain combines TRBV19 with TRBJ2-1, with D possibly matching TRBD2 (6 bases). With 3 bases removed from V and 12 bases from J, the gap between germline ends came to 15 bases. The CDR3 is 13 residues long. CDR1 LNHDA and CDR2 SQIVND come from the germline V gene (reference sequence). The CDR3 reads CASSIAGTSPQFF. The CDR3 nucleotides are TGTGCCAGTAGTATCGCGGGGACGAGCCCGCAGTTCTTC.

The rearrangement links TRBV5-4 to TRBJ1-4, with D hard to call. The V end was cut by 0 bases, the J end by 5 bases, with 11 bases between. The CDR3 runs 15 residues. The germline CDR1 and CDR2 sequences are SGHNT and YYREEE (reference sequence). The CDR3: CASSLVGGSNEKLFF. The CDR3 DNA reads TGTGCCAGCAGCTTGGTCGGCGGATCAAATGAAAAACTGTTTTTT.

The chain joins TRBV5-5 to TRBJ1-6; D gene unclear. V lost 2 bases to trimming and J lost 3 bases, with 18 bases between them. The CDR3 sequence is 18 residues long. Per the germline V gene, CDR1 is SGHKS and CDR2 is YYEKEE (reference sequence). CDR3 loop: CASSLETYLSFYNSPLHF. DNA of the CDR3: TGTGCCAGCAGCTTAGAGACATACCTGAGCTTCTATAATTCACCCCTCCACTTT.

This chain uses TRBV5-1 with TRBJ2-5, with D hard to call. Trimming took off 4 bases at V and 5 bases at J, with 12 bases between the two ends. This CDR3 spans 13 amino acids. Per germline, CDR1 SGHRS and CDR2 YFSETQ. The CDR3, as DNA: TGCGCCAGCAGCCCCACGGTTATCGAGACCCAGTACTTC. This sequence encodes CASSPTVIETQYF. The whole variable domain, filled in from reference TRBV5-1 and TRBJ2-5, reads KAGVTQTPRYLIKTRGQQVTLSCSPISGHRSVSWYQQTPGQGLQFLFEYFSETQRNKGNFPGRFSGRQFSNSRSEMNVSTLELGDSALYLCASSPTVIETQYFGPGTRLLVL.

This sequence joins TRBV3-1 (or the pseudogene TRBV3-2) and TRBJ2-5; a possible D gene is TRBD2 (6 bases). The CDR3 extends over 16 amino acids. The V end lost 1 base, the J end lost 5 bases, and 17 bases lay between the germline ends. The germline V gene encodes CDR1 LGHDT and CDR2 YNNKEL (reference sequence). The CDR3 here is CASSQVRPPGGETQYF. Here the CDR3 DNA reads TGTGCCAGCAGCCAAGTCAGGCCTCCCGGAGGGGAGACCCAGTACTTC.

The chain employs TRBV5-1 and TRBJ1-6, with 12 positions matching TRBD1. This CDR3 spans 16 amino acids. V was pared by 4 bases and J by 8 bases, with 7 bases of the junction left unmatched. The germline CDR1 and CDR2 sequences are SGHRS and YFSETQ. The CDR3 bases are TGCGCCAGCAGCCCGGGACAGGGGGCCTTAGATTCACCCCTCCACTTT. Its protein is CASSPGQGALDSPLHF. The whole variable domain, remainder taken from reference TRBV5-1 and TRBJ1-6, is KAGVTQTPRYLIKTRGQQVTLSCSPISGHRSVSWYQQTPGQGLQFLFEYFSETQRNKGNFPGRFSGRQFSNSRSEMNVSTLELGDSALYLCASSPGQGALDSPLHFGNGTRLTVT.

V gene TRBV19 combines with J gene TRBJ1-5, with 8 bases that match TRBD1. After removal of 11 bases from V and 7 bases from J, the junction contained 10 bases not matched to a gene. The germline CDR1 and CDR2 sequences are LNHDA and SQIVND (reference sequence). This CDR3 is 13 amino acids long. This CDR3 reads CASAAGGHQPQHF. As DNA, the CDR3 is TGTGCCTCAGCGGCAGGGGGCCACCAGCCCCAGCATTTT.

The CDR3 DNA follows: TGTGCCATCAGTGAGTCGTTGGGACAGGGCGGCACTGAAGCTTTCTTT. As protein: CAISESLGQGGTEAFF. V usage is TRBV10-3 and J usage is TRBJ1-1; TRBD1 aligns across 9 bases. This CDR3 spans 16 amino acids. V shed 0 bases, J shed 4 bases, and the junction held 6 bases outside the gene matches. The germline V gene encodes CDR1 ENHRY and CDR2 SYGVKD.

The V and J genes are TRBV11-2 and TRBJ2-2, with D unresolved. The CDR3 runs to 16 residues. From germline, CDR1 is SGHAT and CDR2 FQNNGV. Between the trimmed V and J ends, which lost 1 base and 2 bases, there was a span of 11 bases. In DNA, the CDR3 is TGTGCCAGCAGCTTAGTGGTTGCGGATAACACCGGGGAGCTGTTTTTT. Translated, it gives CASSLVVADNTGELFF.

The CDR3 spells CASSQDRAGGGYGYTF. DNA for the CDR3: TGTGCCAGCAGCCAAGATCGAGCGGGGGGCGGCTATGGCTACACCTTC. The chain combines TRBV4-2 with TRBJ1-2, with a tentative D call TRBD1 (6 bases). Trimming stripped 0 bases from V and 4 bases from J, with 15 bases between. There are 16 residues in the CDR3. Germline CDR1 reads LGHNA; CDR2 reads YNFKEQ.

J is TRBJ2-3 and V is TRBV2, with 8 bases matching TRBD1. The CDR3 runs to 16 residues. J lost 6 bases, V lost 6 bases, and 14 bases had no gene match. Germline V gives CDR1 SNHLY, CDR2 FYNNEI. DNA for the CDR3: TGTGCCAGCAGCTCTCGGCCAGGGGGCCCCCAGGATACGCAGTATTTT. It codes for CASSSRPGGPQDTQYF.

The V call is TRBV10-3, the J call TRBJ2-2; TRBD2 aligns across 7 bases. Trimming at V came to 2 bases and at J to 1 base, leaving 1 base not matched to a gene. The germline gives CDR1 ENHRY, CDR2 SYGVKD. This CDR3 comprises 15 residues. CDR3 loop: CAISELAVNTGELFF. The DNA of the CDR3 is TGTGCCATCAGTGAGCTAGCGGTGAACACCGGGGAGCTGTTTTTT.

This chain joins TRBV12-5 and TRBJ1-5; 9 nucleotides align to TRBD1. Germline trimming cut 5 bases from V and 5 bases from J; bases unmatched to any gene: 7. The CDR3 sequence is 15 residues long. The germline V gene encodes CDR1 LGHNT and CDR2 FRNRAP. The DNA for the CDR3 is TGTGCTAGTGGTGGGGGACAGGGTAAAGATCAGCCCCAGCATTTT. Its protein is CASGGGQGKDQPQHF.

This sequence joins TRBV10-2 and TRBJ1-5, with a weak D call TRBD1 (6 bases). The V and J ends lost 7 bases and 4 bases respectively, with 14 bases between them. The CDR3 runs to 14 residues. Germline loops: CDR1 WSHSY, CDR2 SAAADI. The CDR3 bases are TGCGCCAGCACATCTTTTCAGGGGAATCAGCCCCAGCATTTT. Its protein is CASTSFQGNQPQHF.